The 24 T cell receptor beta chains reported below all come from one sample, sequenced in a study of blood T cell repertoires in COVID-19. Only in-frame clones appear in the TCRdb table, and some are missing; sequencing was by immunoSEQ multiplex PCR. The table has fewer than 200,000 clones, around 90% seen once; the top ten hold around 5%. Sequencing input: peripheral blood. These TCRs come from a man aged 18 to 30 with COVID-19, enrolled during active disease.

This rearrangement joins TRBV6-6 to TRBJ1-6; 9 bases map to TRBD1. The CDR3 is made up of 17 amino acids. V lost 5 bases, J lost 6 bases, and 11 bases stayed unmatched. Germline assignment: CDR1 MNHNY and CDR2 SVGAGI (reference sequence). The CDR3: CASSHSLGQGVNSPLHF. The CDR3 DNA follows: TGTGCCAGCAGTCATTCTCTGGGACAGGGTGTTAATTCACCCCTCCACTTT.

The rearrangement joins TRBV4-3 to TRBJ2-1; 10 bases are a match to TRBD2. The CDR3 runs to 14 residues. The V segment lost 8 bases and the J segment 5 bases; nucleotides outside the gene matches: 6. Germline CDR1 reads LGHNA; CDR2 reads YSLEER. The CDR3 reads CASASGRTDNEQFF. The DNA for the CDR3 is TGCGCCAGCGCTAGCGGGAGAACGGACAATGAGCAGTTCTTC.

This chain connects TRBV11-2 to TRBJ1-5; 9 nucleotides align to TRBD1. The CDR3 consists of 14 residues. The trim removed 5 bases at V and 5 bases at J, leaving 4 bases unmatched. Germline V gene sequence: CDR1 SGHAT, CDR2 FQNNGV. CDR3 DNA: TGTGCCAGCAGCCCTGGGACAGGGTATCAGCCCCAGCATTTT. Amino acid sequence: CASSPGTGYQPQHF.

In this sample, this clone turned up once. The gene calls are TRBV2 and TRBJ2-7; D is possibly TRBD1 (5 bases). Trimming pared 3 bases from V and 4 bases from J, leaving 10 bases between. Germline lookup yields CDR1 SNHLY and CDR2 FYNNEI. This CDR3 contains 13 residues. The chain's CDR3 is CASSETEHYEQYF. In DNA form, the CDR3 reads TGTGCCAGCAGTGAGACAGAACATTACGAGCAGTACTTC.

The rearrangement uses TRBV5-6 and TRBJ2-7; tentative D call: TRBD1 (5 bases). Trimming removed 4 bases from V and 3 bases from J, with 23 bases in between. The CDR3 has 17 amino acids. Germline lookup yields CDR1 SGHDT and CDR2 YYEEEE. CDR3 in amino acids: CASSAERVRVRDYEQYF. The CDR3, as DNA: TGTGCCAGCAGCGCCGAGAGAGTACGGGTCAGGGACTACGAGCAGTACTTC.

This chain links TRBV6-4 with TRBJ2-1; 9 bases are a match to TRBD2. The CDR3 length is 15 residues. Germline CDR1 is MRHNA and CDR2 is SNTAGT. Losses at the gene ends were 4 bases for V and 6 bases for J; bases not matched to a gene: 7. The chain's CDR3 is CASSAFGSGSNEQFF. CDR3 nucleotide sequence: TGTGCCAGCAGTGCCTTTGGTAGCGGGAGCAATGAGCAGTTCTTC.

The genes are TRBV27 and TRBJ1-6, with a possible D match to TRBD1 (6 bases). Germline V gene data show CDR1 as MNHEY and CDR2 as SMNVEV (reference sequence). This CDR3 spans 15 amino acids. V lost 6 bases and J lost 9, with 18 bases in between. This CDR3 is CASSQDARGASPLHF. The CDR3 DNA is TGTGCCAGCAGCCAGGACGCGCGGGGGGCTTCACCCCTCCACTTT.

This clone occurred a few times. J is TRBJ1-6 and V is TRBV18, with 9 bases matching TRBD1. Germline V CDR1 and CDR2: KGHSH, LQKENI. The V gene end was trimmed by 6 bases and the J gene end by 11 bases; junction bases not matched to a gene: 14. CDR3 length: 16 amino acids. The CDR3 DNA is TGTGCCAGCTCGCGAGGGGACAGGGAGGTCGGAACACCCCTCCACTTT. This encodes CASSRGDREVGTPLHF.

The V gene is TRBV4-3, the J gene TRBJ2-5; 9 nucleotides line up with TRBD2. Germline-derived CDR1 and CDR2 are LGHNA and YSLEER. After removal of 1 base from V and 4 bases from J, the junction contained 4 bases not matched to a gene. The CDR3 totals 15 residues. CDR3 DNA sequence: TGCGCCAGCAGCCAAGGCGGGAGGGAGATAGAGACCCAGTACTTC. Its translation is CASSQGGREIETQYF.

V and J are TRBV3-1 (or the pseudogene TRBV3-2) and TRBJ2-2; no clear D. From germline, CDR1 is LGHDT and CDR2 YNNKEL (reference sequence). This CDR3 region has 17 residues. V lost 0 bases and J 4 bases, leaving 15 bases between the germline ends. CDR3 residues: CASSQDVRATGTGELFF. The CDR3 DNA is TGTGCCAGCAGCCAAGATGTCCGAGCGACGGGCACCGGGGAGCTGTTTTTT.

The chain has TRBV7-6 and TRBJ2-1; 10 nucleotides match TRBD2. The CDR3 has 16 residues. Germline V gives CDR1 SGHVS, CDR2 FNYEAQ. After removal of 4 bases from V and 3 bases from J, the junction contained 6 bases not matched to a gene. CDR3 loop: CASSSKWTSGYNEQFF. As DNA, the CDR3 is TGTGCCAGCAGCTCCAAATGGACTAGCGGCTACAATGAGCAGTTCTTC.

As concerns this clone: The sample holds other DNA sequences that translate to the same CDR3. This chain uses TRBV28 with TRBJ2-1, with unresolved D. Germline V gene data show CDR1 as MDHEN and CDR2 as SYDVKM. The CDR3 runs to 10 residues. The V gene lost 8 bases and the J gene lost 4 bases, with 3 bases spanning the gap. CDR3 protein: CASSYNEQFF. In DNA form, the CDR3 reads TGTGCCAGCTCTTACAATGAGCAGTTCTTC.

The count of this clone is one. This chain uses TRBV5-1 with TRBJ2-3; possible D gene TRBD2, 6 bases. V lost 0 bases to trimming and J lost 6 bases, with 11 bases between them. The germline CDR1 and CDR2 sequences are SGHRS and YFSETQ. The CDR3 contains 14 residues. DNA of the CDR3: TGCGCCAGCAGCTTGGCGGGGGTAGGGGATACGCAGTATTTT. Translation gives CASSLAGVGDTQYF.

Here the CDR3 reads CASTIRALNTEAFF. The DNA of the CDR3 is TGTGCCAGTACTATCAGGGCACTGAACACTGAAGCTTTCTTT. The V and J genes are TRBV19 and TRBJ1-1; a weak D match, TRBD1 (5 bases). The CDR3 is 14 amino acids. Germline-derived CDR1 and CDR2 are LNHDA and SQIVND (reference sequence). Trimming cost V 7 bases and J 0 bases, with 12 bases left between them.

This rearrangement joins TRBV9 to TRBJ1-2; TRBD1 matches at 8 bases. There are 15 residues in the CDR3. Trimming took 6 bases from V and 8 from J; bases not matched to a gene: 15. CDR1 SGDLS and CDR2 YYNGEE come from the germline V gene. CDR3 in amino acids: CASTGVRGRPRGYTF. The CDR3 region has the DNA TGTGCCAGCACCGGGGTCAGGGGGCGTCCTCGAGGCTACACCTTC.

Note on this clone: At the DNA level, this CDR3 is encoded by other sequences in the same sample as well. The J gene is TRBJ2-7, the V gene TRBV7-2; weak D call: TRBD2 (6 bases). This CDR3 is 14 amino acids long. The germline CDR1 and CDR2 sequences are SGHTA and FQGNSA. With 2 bases removed from V and 4 bases from J, the gap between germline ends came to 12 bases. DNA for the CDR3: TGTGCCAGCAGCTTACGACGGGAGCCTTACGAGCAGTACTTC. It is translated as CASSLRREPYEQYF.

CDR3: CASSLYNEQFF. The CDR3 DNA reads TGTGCCAGCAGCCTATACAATGAGCAGTTCTTC. The chain links TRBV14 to TRBJ2-1, with D uncertain. Germline V lookup: CDR1 SGHDN, CDR2 FVKESK. The CDR3 has 11 residues. Deletions cut 4 bases from V and 4 bases from J, with 2 bases between.

The chain employs TRBV7-2 and TRBJ2-3; D not certain. Trimming stripped 4 bases from V and 4 bases from J, with 6 bases between. CDR3 length: 12 residues. CDR1 and CDR2 (germline): SGHTA, FQGNSA. The CDR3 here is CASSWSPDTQYF. Here the CDR3 DNA reads TGTGCCAGCAGCTGGAGTCCAGATACGCAGTATTTT.

This chain joins TRBV7-9 and TRBJ2-1, with D possibly matching TRBD2 (6 bases). The CDR3 has 14 amino acids. Trimming pared 5 bases from V and 10 bases from J, leaving 18 bases between. The germline gives CDR1 SEHNR, CDR2 FQNEAQ (reference sequence). CDR3 sequence: CASSIGTADGEQFF. CDR3 coding DNA: TGTGCCAGCAGCATCGGGACTGCCGACGGGGAGCAGTTCTTC.

The V gene is TRBV10-3, the J gene TRBJ2-3; TRBD2 is a possible D gene (5 bases). This CDR3 spans 16 amino acids. The germline V and J ends were trimmed by 6 bases and 5 bases, with 21 bases remaining between them. Germline V gene sequence: CDR1 ENHRY, CDR2 SYGVKD. The CDR3 nucleotides read TGTGCCATCAGAGACAACCGGGCCCTCCGGGGAGATACGCAGTATTTT. Its translation is CAIRDNRALRGDTQYF.

The chain couples TRBV19 to TRBJ1-5, with unresolved D. The CDR3 length is 16 residues. Deletions cut 1 base from V and 4 bases from J, with 14 bases between. Germline CDR1 is LNHDA and CDR2 is SQIVND (reference sequence). CDR3 amino acids: CASSIVLGFGNQPQHF. The CDR3 DNA reads TGTGCCAGTAGTATAGTACTAGGGTTTGGTAATCAGCCCCAGCATTTT.

The genes are TRBV6-5 and TRBJ2-1; TRBD1 agrees at 10 bases. CDR3 length: 15 amino acids. The germline V gene has CDR1 MNHEY and CDR2 SVGAGI. With V trimmed by 4 bases and J by 4 bases, 4 bases remained unmatched. The DNA for the CDR3 is TGTGCCAGCAGTTCCCCGGGACAGGGGTACAATGAGCAGTTCTTC. Its protein product is CASSSPGQGYNEQFF.

The genes are TRBV19 and TRBJ1-3; D is ambiguous. CDR1 and CDR2 from the germline V gene are LNHDA and SQIVND (reference sequence). This CDR3 is 15 amino acids long. Trimming left V 3 bases short and J 0 bases short, with 9 bases between. This chain's CDR3 is CASSMWQSSGNTIYF. The CDR3 coding sequence is TGTGCCAGTAGTATGTGGCAATCCTCTGGAAACACCATATATTTT.

J is TRBJ1-6 and V is TRBV18; 10 bases map to TRBD1. The CDR3 runs 17 residues. From germline, CDR1 is KGHSH and CDR2 LQKENI. V was pared by 4 bases and J by 7 bases, with 10 bases of the junction left unmatched. CDR3 loop: CASSLPGQGSPNSPLHF. CDR3 nucleotide sequence: TGTGCCAGCTCACTCCCGGGACAGGGGTCGCCCAATTCACCCCTCCACTTT. Together with reference TRBV18 and TRBJ1-6, the CDR3 gives the full variable domain: NAGVMQNPRHLVRRRGQEARLRCSPMKGHSHVYWYRQLPEEGLKFMVYLQKENIIDESGMPKERFSAEFPKEGPSILRIQQVVRGDSAAYFCASSLPGQGSPNSPLHFGNGTRLTVT.